This TCR beta chain is drawn from a study of identical twins. Study results and caveats: There were fewer insertions in abundant cord blood beta clonotypes, but memory repertoires showed no such pattern.

TCRdb reprocessed the 5' RACE reads via MiXCR and lists one record per CDR3 protein. The table includes around 230,000 distinct CDR3 sequences, roughly 7.1% detected once. This clonotype showed up just a few times. Its antigen is not known. V lost 6 bases, J lost 0 bases, and 7 bases stayed unmatched. CDR1 is DFQATT, CDR2 SNEGSKA, per germline (reference sequence). This CDR3 contains 14 residues. This same sample was also part of a study on T cells expressing NK-cell markers. Per that study: Repertoire data for TCR beta were derived from sorted T cells (CD3+CD56+NKG2C+, CD3+CD56+NKG2C- and CD3+CD56-NKG2C+). HCMV seropositivity marked seven of the eight sequenced donors; one was seronegative. As a fraction of CD8+ T cells, dominant NKG2C+ clonotypes reached about 1.0-8% in six or seven donors.

This receptor was identified in a woman under 30 in good health. The material sequenced was CD8+ T cells sorted from blood. The rearrangement links TRBV20-1 to TRBJ2-7; TRBD2 matches at 8 bases. The CDR3 DNA is TGCAGTGCCGCAACTAGCGGTTACTCCTACGAGCAGTACTTC. It translates to CSAATSGYSYEQYF.